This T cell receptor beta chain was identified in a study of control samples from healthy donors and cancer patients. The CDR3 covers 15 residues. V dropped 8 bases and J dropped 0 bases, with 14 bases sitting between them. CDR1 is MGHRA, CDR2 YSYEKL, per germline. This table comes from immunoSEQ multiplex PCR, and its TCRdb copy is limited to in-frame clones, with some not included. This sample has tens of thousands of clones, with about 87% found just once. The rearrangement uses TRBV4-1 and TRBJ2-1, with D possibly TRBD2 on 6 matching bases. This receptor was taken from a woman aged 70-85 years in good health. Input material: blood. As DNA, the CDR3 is TGCGCCAGCCGCCGGGACTCAAGCTCCTACAATGAGCAGTTCTTC. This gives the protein CASRRDSSSYNEQFF.